This entry lists 4 T cell receptor beta chains sequenced from one sample in a study of cytomegalovirus exposure and HLA in healthy donors. Measured with immunoSEQ multiplex PCR; TCRdb has only the in-frame clones, and not every one. The sample records 220,000 or so clones, about nine tenths being singletons. The source material was PBMCs. These receptors were obtained from a woman between 18 and 29 years old in good health and CMV-seropositive.

This chain joins TRBV6-5 and TRBJ1-1; TRBD1 matches at 7 bases. The CDR3 consists of 13 residues. J lost 7 bases, V lost 2 bases, and 4 bases had no gene match. Germline V gene data show CDR1 as MNHEY and CDR2 as SVGAGI. CDR3 sequence (DNA): TGTGCCAGCAGTTACGGGGACAGCAGTGAAGCTTTCTTT. Translation: CASSYGDSSEAFF.

The rearrangement links TRBV7-2 to TRBJ2-7, with D possibly matching TRBD2 (5 bases). The CDR3 loop spans 14 amino acids. V was pared by 4 bases and J by 1 base, with 11 bases between. CDR1 is SGHTA, CDR2 FQGNSA, per germline. The CDR3 loop reads CASSSRGVSYEQYF. CDR3 coding DNA: TGTGCCAGCAGCTCCCGGGGAGTTTCCTACGAGCAGTACTTC.

This clone was observed once. The chain employs TRBV6-1 and TRBJ2-3; D is perhaps TRBD2 (6 bases). Germline CDR1 MNHNS, CDR2 SASEGT. CDR3 length: 15 amino acids. V was shortened by 2 bases and J by 4 bases, with 13 bases between the two germline ends. CDR3 residues: CASSEREAGPDTQYF. The DNA for the CDR3 is TGTGCCAGCAGTGAAAGGGAGGCGGGACCAGATACGCAGTATTTT.

This chain links TRBV7-8 with TRBJ1-2; D uncertain. CDR1 is SGHVS and CDR2 is FQNEAQ in the germline V gene. CDR3 length equals 16 residues. V was cut by 4 bases and J by 10 bases, with 25 bases left in between. In DNA, the CDR3 is TGTGCCAGCAGCTCGGAAAGGTGGCGGTCTGAAAAGCCCTACACCTTC. Translation gives CASSSERWRSEKPYTF.